This TCR beta chain was recorded in a study of T cells in Graves' hyperthyroidism and ophthalmopathy. In the study overall: Blood was drawn when the patient was first diagnosed and still untreated.

Trimming took off 2 bases at V and 2 bases at J, with 20 bases between the two ends. Germline-derived CDR1 and CDR2 are SGHKS and YYEKEE (reference sequence). The CDR3 loop spans 18 amino acids. Clinical symptoms, serum thyroxine and TRAb, thyroid ultrasound and orbital computed tomography together formed the diagnostic basis. General study results and limits: By a 13 V-J model, ophthalmopathy was set apart from stable hyperthyroidism. Blood also contained most expanded thyroid clonotypes above 0.001.

TCR beta CDR3 regions were amplified from RNA. First-round RT-PCR of the TCR CDR3 relied on the HTBI primer set. Each CDR3 protein is one row after TCRdb ran MiXCR on the multiplex PCR reads. The repertoire includes 500,000 to 650,000 distinct CDR3 sequences, 14% of them detected once, and 12% sits in the top ten. For this clonotype: Its antigen is not identified.

The clonotype originates from a woman aged 45-65 years with Graves' ophthalmopathy. The rearrangement joins TRBV5-5 to TRBJ1-3; D unresolved. The specimen sequenced was blood. CDR3 sequence: CASSFKVDIGVAGNTIYF. In DNA, the CDR3 is TGTGCCAGCAGCTTCAAGGTTGATATTGGGGTTGCTGGAAACACCATATATTTT.